This TCR beta chain was retrieved from a study of blood T cell repertoires in COVID-19. Study details: T cells, B-cell-depleted T cells, or PBMCs provided the cDNA or gDNA that served as material.

Clones were sequenced by immunoSEQ multiplex PCR, and TCRdb holds only the in-frame ones, with some missing. The table has about 220,000 clones, approximately 90% seen once. Grouping used clinical history reported by participants in a survey and questionnaire. Donors of Cohort 3 who recovered were those that had two negative PCRs, clearance, or symptom resolution. The CDR3 spans 11 residues. Deletions cut 2 bases from V and 10 bases from J, with 5 bases between. Germline assignment: CDR1 KGHDR and CDR2 SFDVKD. This chain joins TRBV24-1 and TRBJ2-1; D unclear. The sequence was obtained from a woman aged 25 to 39 who had recovered from COVID-19. The sample comprised PBMCs or T cells enriched from blood (not recorded which). The CDR3 protein is CATSDYGEQFF. For the CDR3, the DNA is TGTGCCACCAGTGATTACGGGGAGCAGTTCTTC.